The TCR beta chain described here comes from a study of response to subunit inactivated influenza vaccine. Study-level points and caveats: The authors suggested that every seasonal influenza vaccination recruits few new T cells.

The table lists this clonotype with a few counts. Its specificity is not known. The germline gene is not matched at one end of the junction; a read error may be the cause. TCRdb re-analysed the RT-PCR reads in MiXCR, keeping a single row per CDR3 protein. Among 650,000 to 800,000 distinct CDR3 sequences listed, approximately 17% were seen once. The V gene's germline CDR1 is SGHAT and CDR2 FQNNGV. The CDR3 has 18 amino acids. The receptor's source is a man between 50 and 59 years old who received an inactivated influenza vaccine. This sequence joins TRBV11-2 and TRBJ2-3; perhaps D is TRBD1 or TRBD2 (6 bases each). The source was PBMCs from blood, collected approximately 5 days after vaccination. The CDR3 is CASSLQGRGTSPGDTQYF. CDR3 in DNA: TGTGCCAGCAGCTTACAGGGCAGGGGTACCAGCCCGGGGGATACGCAGTATTTC.